Below are 15 T cell receptor beta chains sequenced from a single sample in a study of blood T cell repertoires in COVID-19. Profiled with immunoSEQ multiplex PCR; TCRdb holds only in-frame clones, not every one. The sample has 120,000 to 150,000 clones, almost 85% seen once; the top ten hold about 3.4%. The specimen sequenced was PBMCs or T cells enriched from blood (not recorded which). The receptors stem from a woman in her fifties or sixties with acute COVID-19.

The genes are TRBV10-3 and TRBJ2-3; D remains ambiguous. The germline CDR1 and CDR2 sequences are ENHRY and SYGVKD. V lost 2 bases to trimming and J lost 1 base, with 13 bases between them. The CDR3 sequence is 16 residues long. CDR3: CAISEAPKTGTDTQYF. In nucleotides, the CDR3 is TGTGCCATCAGTGAGGCTCCCAAAACGGGCACAGATACGCAGTATTTT.

This chain connects TRBV30 to TRBJ1-2; 7 bases agree with TRBD1. The J segment lost 8 bases and the V segment lost 1 base, leaving 4 bases of the junction unmatched. Germline CDR1 is GTSNPN and CDR2 is SVGIG (reference sequence). This CDR3 has 12 residues. CDR3 nucleotides: TGTGCCTGGAGTGCGGACAGGCGGGGCTACACCTTC. Its translation is CAWSADRRGYTF.

The rearrangement uses TRBV6-1 and TRBJ2-5, with D possibly matching TRBD1 (6 bases). The CDR3 has 13 residues. Germline V lookup: CDR1 MNHNS, CDR2 SASEGT. V shed 2 bases and J shed 5 bases, with 9 bases lying between them. The CDR3 protein is CASSEQGQETQYF. The DNA of the CDR3 is TGTGCCAGCAGTGAACAGGGGCAGGAGACCCAGTACTTC.

The chain joins TRBV5-1 to TRBJ2-1; 7 bases map to TRBD1. Losses at the gene ends were 3 bases for V and 4 bases for J; bases not matched to a gene: 16. CDR3 length: 18 residues. Germline V lookup: CDR1 SGHRS, CDR2 YFSETQ. CDR3 protein: CASSSDGQAKGVYNEQFF. The CDR3 DNA reads TGCGCCAGCAGCTCCGACGGACAGGCAAAAGGGGTTTACAATGAGCAGTTCTTC. The complete variable domain, with remaining parts taken from reference TRBV5-1 and TRBJ2-1, reads KAGVTQTPRYLIKTRGQQVTLSCSPISGHRSVSWYQQTPGQGLQFLFEYFSETQRNKGNFPGRFSGRQFSNSRSEMNVSTLELGDSALYLCASSSDGQAKGVYNEQFFGPGTRLTVL.

The J gene is TRBJ2-5, the V gene TRBV10-3, with D possibly being TRBD1 (6 bases). Germline CDR1 ENHRY, CDR2 SYGVKD. V was cut by 10 bases and J by 5 bases, with 14 bases left in between. The CDR3 runs to 12 residues. The CDR3 spells CATQQGGETQYF. As DNA, the CDR3 is TGTGCCACTCAACAGGGCGGGGAGACCCAGTACTTC.

The rearrangement joins TRBV3-1 (or the pseudogene TRBV3-2) to TRBJ2-1; D might be TRBD2 (5 bases). CDR1 LGHDT and CDR2 YNNKEL come from the germline V gene (reference sequence). Trimming cost V 1 base and J 10 bases, with 11 bases left between them. The CDR3 has 13 residues. The chain's CDR3 is CASSQAESGEQFF. As DNA, the CDR3 is TGTGCCAGCAGCCAAGCCGAAAGCGGCGAGCAGTTCTTC.

The chain employs TRBV7-2 and TRBJ2-7; D perhaps matches TRBD2 (6 bases). Germline CDR1 is SGHTA and CDR2 is FQGNSA. This CDR3 comprises 16 residues. V gave up 1 base and J gave up 4 bases, with 17 bases separating them. CDR3 sequence reads: CASSLGSGVRKYEQYF. CDR3 nucleotides: TGTGCCAGCAGCTTAGGATCGGGAGTAAGGAAGTACGAGCAGTACTTC.

The chain has TRBV7-8 and TRBJ2-7, with 9 bases fitting TRBD2. The CDR3 has 17 residues. V lost 6 bases, J lost 3 bases, and 15 bases stayed unmatched. Germline V gives CDR1 SGHVS, CDR2 FQNEAQ. The CDR3 DNA reads TGTGCCAGCAGAGAAGTTTTCGGCGGGAGGGCCATCTACGAGCAGTACTTC. Amino acid sequence: CASREVFGGRAIYEQYF.

The chain combines TRBV10-3 with TRBJ1-1; D remains ambiguous. Germline CDR1 ENHRY, CDR2 SYGVKD. Trimming pared 9 bases from V and 1 base from J, leaving 21 bases between. The CDR3 contains 16 residues. This CDR3 is CAIRPAADDRNTEAFF. DNA of the CDR3: TGTGCCATAAGGCCGGCGGCCGATGATCGGAACACTGAAGCTTTCTTT.

The rearrangement joins TRBV13 to TRBJ1-5; maybe TRBD1 (5 bases). The germline CDR1 and CDR2 sequences are PRHDT and FYEKMQ (reference sequence). This CDR3 contains 14 residues. Deletions cut 7 bases from V and 4 bases from J, with 14 bases between. For the CDR3, the DNA is TGTGCCAGCACCCAGGGAGGGAAGAATCAGCCCCAGCATTTT. As protein: CASTQGGKNQPQHF.

The chain joins TRBV25-1 to TRBJ1-2; D possibly corresponds to TRBD1 (6 bases). With 9 bases removed from V and 4 bases from J, the gap between germline ends came to 9 bases. This CDR3 has 11 amino acids. Germline CDR1 MGHDK, CDR2 SYGVNS. The CDR3 nucleotides read TGTGCCAGTACAGGGCCCTATGGCTACACCTTC. Its protein is CASTGPYGYTF.

The rearrangement uses TRBV6-5 and TRBJ1-1, with TRBD1 identical over 7 bases. Germline V gene sequence: CDR1 MNHEY, CDR2 SVGAGI. J lost 3 bases, V lost 7 bases, and 8 bases had no gene match. This CDR3 is 14 amino acids long. This chain's CDR3 is CASIQGWDYTEAFF. In DNA, the CDR3 is TGTGCCAGCATACAGGGGTGGGACTACACTGAAGCTTTCTTT.

Only one count was recorded for this clone. The chain uses TRBV27 and TRBJ1-6, with D tentatively TRBD1 (5 bases). V lost 5 bases and J 9 bases, leaving 14 bases between the germline ends. The CDR3 is 14 amino acids. CDR1 and CDR2 (germline): MNHEY, SMNVEV (reference sequence). CDR3 sequence reads: CASSAGPWGSPLHF. The CDR3, as DNA: TGTGCCAGCAGTGCGGGACCCTGGGGTTCACCCCTCCACTTT.

This chain connects TRBV19 to TRBJ1-2, with D possibly matching TRBD1 (5 bases). Germline assignment: CDR1 LNHDA and CDR2 SQIVND (reference sequence). Trimming removed 0 bases at V and 8 bases at J, with 16 bases between. The CDR3 is 15 amino acids. Here the CDR3 DNA reads TGTGCCAGTAGTATAGATCTAGGGGTCCCCAGGGGCTACACCTTC. Its protein is CASSIDLGVPRGYTF.

The chain combines TRBV27 with TRBJ2-1, with TRBD2 identical over 7 bases. Germline V gene sequence: CDR1 MNHEY, CDR2 SMNVEV (reference sequence). This CDR3 comprises 15 residues. Germline trimming cut 0 bases from V and 6 bases from J; bases unmatched to any gene: 5. The CDR3 is CASSLSAGAGNEQFF. Here the CDR3 DNA reads TGTGCCAGCAGTTTATCGGCGGGAGCGGGCAATGAGCAGTTCTTC.